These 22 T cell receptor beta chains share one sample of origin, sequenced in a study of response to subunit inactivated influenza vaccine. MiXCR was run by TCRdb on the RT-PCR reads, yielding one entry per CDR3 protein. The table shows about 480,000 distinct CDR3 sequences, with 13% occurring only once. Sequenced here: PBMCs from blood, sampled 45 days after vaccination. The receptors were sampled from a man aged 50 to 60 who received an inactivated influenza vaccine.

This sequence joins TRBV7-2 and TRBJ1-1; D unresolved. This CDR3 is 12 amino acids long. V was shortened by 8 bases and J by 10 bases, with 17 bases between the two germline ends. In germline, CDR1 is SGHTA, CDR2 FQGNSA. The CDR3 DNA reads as TGTGCCAGCGCGAATTTAGAAATTCGAGCTTTCTTT. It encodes CASANLEIRAFF.

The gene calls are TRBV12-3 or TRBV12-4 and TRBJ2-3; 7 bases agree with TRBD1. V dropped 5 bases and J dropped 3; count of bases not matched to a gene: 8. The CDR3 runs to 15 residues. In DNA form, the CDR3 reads TGTGCCAGCAGTCAGAACAGGGGTAGGACAGATACGCAGTATTTT. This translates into CASSQNRGRTDTQYF.

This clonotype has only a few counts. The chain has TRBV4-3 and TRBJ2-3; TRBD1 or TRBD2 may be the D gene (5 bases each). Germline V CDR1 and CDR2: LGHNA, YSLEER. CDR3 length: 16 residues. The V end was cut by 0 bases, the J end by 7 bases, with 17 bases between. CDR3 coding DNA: TGCGCCAGCAGCCAAGATCCCCTGGGACCACCAAATACGCAGTATTTT. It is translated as CASSQDPLGPPNTQYF.

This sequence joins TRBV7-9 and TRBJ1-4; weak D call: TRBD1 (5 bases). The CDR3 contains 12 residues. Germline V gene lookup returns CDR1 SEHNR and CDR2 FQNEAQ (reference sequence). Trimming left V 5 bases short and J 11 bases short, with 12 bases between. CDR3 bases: TGTGCCAGCAGCGACAATTGGGGGAAACTGTTTTTT. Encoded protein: CASSDNWGKLFF.

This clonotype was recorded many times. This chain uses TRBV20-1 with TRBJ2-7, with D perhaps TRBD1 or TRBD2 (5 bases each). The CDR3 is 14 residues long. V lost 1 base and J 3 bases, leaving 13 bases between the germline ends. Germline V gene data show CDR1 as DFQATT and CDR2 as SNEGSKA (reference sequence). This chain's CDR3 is CSARVPPGLYEQYF. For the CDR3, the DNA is TGCAGTGCTAGAGTCCCCCCGGGGCTCTACGAGCAGTACTTC.

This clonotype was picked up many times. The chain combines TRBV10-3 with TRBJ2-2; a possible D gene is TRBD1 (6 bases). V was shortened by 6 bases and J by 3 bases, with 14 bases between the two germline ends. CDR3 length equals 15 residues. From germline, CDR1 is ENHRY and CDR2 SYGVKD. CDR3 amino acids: CAIRGAGADTGELFF. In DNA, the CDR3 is TGTGCCATCAGAGGCGCAGGGGCGGACACCGGGGAGCTGTTTTTT.

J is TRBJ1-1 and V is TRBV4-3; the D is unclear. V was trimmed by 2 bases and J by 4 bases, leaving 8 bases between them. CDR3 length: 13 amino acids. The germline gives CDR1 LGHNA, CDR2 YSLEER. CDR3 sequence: CASSQSETTEAFF. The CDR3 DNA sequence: TGCGCCAGCAGCCAATCCGAGACCACTGAAGCTTTCTTT.

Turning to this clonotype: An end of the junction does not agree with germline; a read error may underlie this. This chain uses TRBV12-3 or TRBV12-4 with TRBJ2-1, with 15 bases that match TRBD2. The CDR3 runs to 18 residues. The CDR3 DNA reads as TGTGCCCGCAGTTCCCGGACTAGCGGGAGGGAGTCCTACAATGAGCAGTTCTTC. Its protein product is CARSSRTSGRESYNEQFF.

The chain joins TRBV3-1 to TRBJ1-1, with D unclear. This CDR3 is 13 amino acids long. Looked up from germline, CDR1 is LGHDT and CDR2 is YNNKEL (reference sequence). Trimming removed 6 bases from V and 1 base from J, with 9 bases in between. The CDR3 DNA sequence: TGTGCCAGCAGACTCACAGCGAACACTGAAGCTTTCTTT. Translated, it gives CASRLTANTEAFF.

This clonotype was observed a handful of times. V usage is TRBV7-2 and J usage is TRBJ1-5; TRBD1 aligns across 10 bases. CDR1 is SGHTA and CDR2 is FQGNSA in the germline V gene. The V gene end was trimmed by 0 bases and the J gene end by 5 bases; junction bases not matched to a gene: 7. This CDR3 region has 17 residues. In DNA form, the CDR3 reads TGTGCCAGCAGCTTAGCGTCGATGACAGGGGGCCATCAGCCCCAGCATTTT. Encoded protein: CASSLASMTGGHQPQHF.

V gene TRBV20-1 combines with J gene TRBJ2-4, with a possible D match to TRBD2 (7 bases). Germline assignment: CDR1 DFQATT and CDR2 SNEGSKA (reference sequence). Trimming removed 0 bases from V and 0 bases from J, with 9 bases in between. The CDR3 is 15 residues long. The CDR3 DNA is TGCAGTGCTAGAGAAGGGGGGGTAGCCAAAAACATTCAGTACTTC. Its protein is CSAREGGVAKNIQYF.

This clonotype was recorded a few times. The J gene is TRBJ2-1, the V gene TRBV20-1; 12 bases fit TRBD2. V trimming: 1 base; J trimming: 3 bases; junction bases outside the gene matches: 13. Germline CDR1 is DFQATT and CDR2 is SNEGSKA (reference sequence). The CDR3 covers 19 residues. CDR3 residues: CSARGSGLAGGASYNEQFF. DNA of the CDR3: TGCAGTGCTAGAGGAAGCGGGCTAGCGGGAGGGGCGAGCTACAATGAGCAGTTCTTC.

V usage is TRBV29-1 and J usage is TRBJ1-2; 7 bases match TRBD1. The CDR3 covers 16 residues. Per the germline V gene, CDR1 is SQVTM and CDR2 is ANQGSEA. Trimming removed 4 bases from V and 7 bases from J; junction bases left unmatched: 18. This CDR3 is CSVAEPSPRQGRGYTF. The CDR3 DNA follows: TGCAGCGTTGCCGAGCCCTCTCCTAGACAGGGTCGTGGCTACACCTTC. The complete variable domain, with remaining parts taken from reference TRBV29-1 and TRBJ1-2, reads SAVISQKPSRDICQRGTSLTIQCQVDSQVTMMFWYRQQPGQSLTLIATANQGSEATYESGFVIDKFPISRPNLTFSTLTVSNMSPEDSSIYLCSVAEPSPRQGRGYTFGSGTRLTVV.

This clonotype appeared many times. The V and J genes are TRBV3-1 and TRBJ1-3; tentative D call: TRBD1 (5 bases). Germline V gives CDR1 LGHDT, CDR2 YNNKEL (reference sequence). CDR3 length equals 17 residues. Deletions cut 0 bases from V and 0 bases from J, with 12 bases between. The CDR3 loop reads CASSQDVWTSSGNTIYF. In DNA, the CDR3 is TGTGCCAGCAGCCAAGATGTTTGGACAAGCTCTGGAAACACCATATATTTT.

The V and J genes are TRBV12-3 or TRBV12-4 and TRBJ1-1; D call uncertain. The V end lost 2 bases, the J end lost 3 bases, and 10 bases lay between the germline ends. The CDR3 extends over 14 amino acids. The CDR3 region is CASSLQNSHTEAFF. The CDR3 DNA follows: TGTGCCAGCAGTTTACAAAATAGTCACACTGAAGCTTTCTTT.

The DNA of the CDR3 is TGCGCCAGCAGCTTGCCACTAGCGGGGGGTGAAGCGAACACCGGGGAGCTGTTTTTT. Its protein product is CASSLPLAGGEANTGELFF. The chain carries TRBV5-1 and TRBJ2-2; 12 bases align to TRBD2. Germline-derived CDR1 and CDR2 are SGHRS and YFSETQ. The junction had 7 bases not matched to a gene; V was cut back by 1 base and J by 0 bases. The CDR3 has 19 amino acids.

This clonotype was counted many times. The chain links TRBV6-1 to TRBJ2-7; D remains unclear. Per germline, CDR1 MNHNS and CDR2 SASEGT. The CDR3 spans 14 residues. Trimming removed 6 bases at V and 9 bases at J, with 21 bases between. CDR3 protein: CASRDSFSGSGQYF. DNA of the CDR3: TGTGCCAGCAGGGATTCATTTTCCGGATCTGGGCAGTACTTC.

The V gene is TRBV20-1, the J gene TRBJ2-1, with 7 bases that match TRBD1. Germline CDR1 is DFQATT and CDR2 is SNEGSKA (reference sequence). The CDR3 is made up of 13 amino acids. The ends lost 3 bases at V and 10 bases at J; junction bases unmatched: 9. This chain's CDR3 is CSASIMGQWEQFF. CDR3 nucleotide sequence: TGCAGTGCTAGTATCATGGGACAGTGGGAGCAGTTCTTC.

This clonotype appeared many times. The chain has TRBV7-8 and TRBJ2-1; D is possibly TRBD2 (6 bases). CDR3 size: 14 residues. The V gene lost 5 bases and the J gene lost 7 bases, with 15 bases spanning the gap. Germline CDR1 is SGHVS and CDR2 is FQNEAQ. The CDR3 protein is CASSARRGWNEQFF. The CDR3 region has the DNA TGTGCCAGCAGCGCTCGGAGGGGTTGGAATGAGCAGTTCTTC. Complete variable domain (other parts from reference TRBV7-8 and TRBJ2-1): GAGVSQSPRYKVAKRGQDVALRCDPISGHVSLFWYQQALGQGPEFLTYFQNEAQLDKSGLPSDRFFAERPEGSVSTLKIQRTQQEDSAVYLCASSARRGWNEQFFGPGTRLTVL.

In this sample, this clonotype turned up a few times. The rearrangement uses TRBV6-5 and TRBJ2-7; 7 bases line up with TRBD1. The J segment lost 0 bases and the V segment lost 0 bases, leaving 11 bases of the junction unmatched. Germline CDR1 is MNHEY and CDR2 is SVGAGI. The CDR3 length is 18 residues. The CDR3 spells CASSYSGPGGPSSYEQYF. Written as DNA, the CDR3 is TGTGCCAGCAGTTACTCGGGTCCAGGGGGTCCTAGCTCCTACGAGCAGTACTTC.

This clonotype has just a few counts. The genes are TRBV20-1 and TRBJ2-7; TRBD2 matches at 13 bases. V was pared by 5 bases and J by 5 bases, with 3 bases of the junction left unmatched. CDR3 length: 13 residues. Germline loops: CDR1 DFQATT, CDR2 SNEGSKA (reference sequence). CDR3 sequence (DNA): TGCAGTGCTGGACTAGCGGGAGTCCACGAGCAGTACTTC. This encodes CSAGLAGVHEQYF.

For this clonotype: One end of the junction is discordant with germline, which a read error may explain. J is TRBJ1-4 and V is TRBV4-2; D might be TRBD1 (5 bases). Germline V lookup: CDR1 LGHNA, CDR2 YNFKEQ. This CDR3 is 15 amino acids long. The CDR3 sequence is CASTQRGATNEKLFF. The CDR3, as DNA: TGTGCCAGCACCCAAAGAGGGGCAACTAATGAAAAACTGTTTTTT.